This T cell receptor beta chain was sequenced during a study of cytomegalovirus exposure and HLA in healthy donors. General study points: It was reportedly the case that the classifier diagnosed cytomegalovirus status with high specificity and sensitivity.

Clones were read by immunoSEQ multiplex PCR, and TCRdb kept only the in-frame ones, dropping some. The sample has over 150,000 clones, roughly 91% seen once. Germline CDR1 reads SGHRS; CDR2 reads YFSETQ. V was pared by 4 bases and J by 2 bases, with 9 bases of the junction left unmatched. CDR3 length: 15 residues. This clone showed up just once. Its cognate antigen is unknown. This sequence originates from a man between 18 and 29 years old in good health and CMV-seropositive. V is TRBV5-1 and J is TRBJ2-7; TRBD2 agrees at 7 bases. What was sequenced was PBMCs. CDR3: CASSTGTSDPYEQYF. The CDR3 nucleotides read TGCGCCAGCAGCACCGGAACTAGCGACCCCTACGAGCAGTACTTC.